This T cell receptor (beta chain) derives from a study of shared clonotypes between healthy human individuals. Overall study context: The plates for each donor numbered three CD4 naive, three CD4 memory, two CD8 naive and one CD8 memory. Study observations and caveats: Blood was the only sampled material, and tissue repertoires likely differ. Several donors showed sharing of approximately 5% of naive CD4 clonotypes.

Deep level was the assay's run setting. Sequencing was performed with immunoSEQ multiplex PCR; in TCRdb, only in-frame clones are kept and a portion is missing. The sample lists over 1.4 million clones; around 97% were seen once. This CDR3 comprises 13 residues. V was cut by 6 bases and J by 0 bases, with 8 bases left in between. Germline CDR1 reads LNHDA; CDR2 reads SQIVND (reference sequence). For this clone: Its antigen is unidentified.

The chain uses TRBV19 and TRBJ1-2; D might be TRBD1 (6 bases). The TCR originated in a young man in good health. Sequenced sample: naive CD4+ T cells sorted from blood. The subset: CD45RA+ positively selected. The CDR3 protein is CASRQGSNYGYTF. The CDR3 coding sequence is TGTGCCAGTAGACAGGGATCTAACTATGGCTACACCTTC.